The 18 T cell receptor beta chains reported below all come from one sample, sequenced in a study of T cells in Graves' hyperthyroidism and ophthalmopathy. Amplification yielded TCR beta CDR3 regions, with RNA transcripts as the source. A first-round RT-PCR of the TCR CDR3 used the HTBI primer set. TCRdb itself ran the multiplex PCR reads through MiXCR, one entry per CDR3 protein. The table has about 380,000 distinct CDR3 sequences, over 11% seen once. The sample was blood. The receptors derive from a woman aged 60 to 75 with Graves' hyperthyroidism.

This clonotype was counted only a few times. With a much larger clone just one base away, this may be a read error. The J gene is TRBJ1-2, the V gene TRBV2; no firm D call. Germline V gene lookup returns CDR1 SNHLY and CDR2 FYNNEI. The CDR3 length is 13 residues. The CDR3 protein is CANSVGLNYGYTF. CDR3 nucleotide sequence: TGTGCCAACAGTGTAGGACTTAACTATGGCTACACCTTC.

The sample holds a few counts of this clonotype. J is TRBJ2-4 and V is TRBV28, with D unresolved. V lost 6 bases and J lost 1, with 10 bases in between. The CDR3 totals 14 residues. The V gene's germline CDR1 is MDHEN and CDR2 SYDVKM. CDR3 in DNA: TGTGCCAGCAGCCCGACTTTCGCCAAAAACATTCAGTACTTC. Its protein product is CASSPTFAKNIQYF.

This clonotype was counted ten times or more. This chain joins TRBV12-3 or TRBV12-4 and TRBJ2-1; the D is unclear. Trimming shortened V by 3 bases and J by 9 bases, and 15 bases separated the two germline ends. The CDR3 is made up of 14 amino acids. The CDR3, as DNA: TGTGCCAGCAGTTTTTTGGGATGGGTCGGTGAGCAGTTCTTC. Translated, it gives CASSFLGWVGEQFF.

This clonotype was counted many times. This chain links TRBV7-9 with TRBJ2-2, with 7 bases lining up with TRBD2. V trimming: 6 bases; J trimming: 7 bases; junction bases outside the gene matches: 2. This CDR3 region has 12 residues. Germline V gene lookup returns CDR1 SEHNR and CDR2 FQNEAQ (reference sequence). CDR3 nucleotides: TGTGCCAGCAGACTAGCGATCGGGGAGCTGTTTTTT. As protein: CASRLAIGELFF.

This clonotype was seen ten or more times. This chain links TRBV7-8 with TRBJ2-7; D ambiguous. The V gene's germline CDR1 is SGHVS and CDR2 FQNEAQ. The length of the CDR3 is 13 residues. V was shortened by 5 bases and J by 2 bases, with 10 bases between the two germline ends. The CDR3 region has the DNA TGTGCCAGCAGCCATGACTTGACCTACGAGCAGTACTTC. Translating gives CASSHDLTYEQYF.

About this clonotype itself: A read error may be the cause here, since a much bigger clone is one base away. The CDR3 does not end in the conserved phenylalanine or tryptophan, so this is likely a read error. CDR3 amino acids: CASSPDRSGELFS. CDR3 bases: TGTGCCAGCTCACCCGACAGATCCGGGGAGCTGTTTTCT. V gene TRBV18 combines with J gene TRBJ2-2; possibly TRBD1 for D (5 bases). The CDR3 has 13 residues. V dropped 3 bases and J dropped 6 bases, with 8 bases sitting between them. Germline lookup yields CDR1 KGHSH and CDR2 LQKENI.

This clonotype occurred many times. This chain joins TRBV6-2 or TRBV6-3 and TRBJ2-7, with D hard to call. The CDR3 spans 13 residues. Between the trimmed V and J ends, which lost 1 base and 2 bases, there was a span of 6 bases. Germline V gene data show CDR1 as MNHEY and CDR2 as SVGEGT. The CDR3 bases are TGTGCCAGCAGTTACTTGGCTGCCTACGAGCAGTACTTC. Translated, it gives CASSYLAAYEQYF.

This clonotype was observed at least ten times. This chain uses TRBV12-3 or TRBV12-4 with TRBJ2-1, with TRBD2 identical over 16 bases. The J segment lost 2 bases and the V segment lost 3 bases, leaving 4 bases of the junction unmatched. The CDR3 runs 18 residues. CDR3 residues: CASSLGTSGRETYNEQFF. As DNA, the CDR3 is TGTGCCAGCAGTTTGGGGACTAGCGGGAGGGAAACCTACAATGAGCAGTTCTTC.

This rearrangement joins TRBV29-1 to TRBJ2-1; D not certain. V lost 4 bases to trimming and J lost 10 bases, with 11 bases between them. Germline V lookup: CDR1 SQVTM, CDR2 ANQGSEA. The CDR3 extends over 11 amino acids. The CDR3 DNA reads TGCAGCGTTGTGAGAGTTAACGAGCAGTTCTTC. The encoded protein is CSVVRVNEQFF.

This clonotype was detected ten times or more. CDR3 protein: CSARQDYEQYF. The CDR3 bases are TGCAGTGCTAGACAAGACTACGAGCAGTACTTC. This sequence joins TRBV20-1 and TRBJ2-7; D remains ambiguous. This CDR3 is 11 amino acids long. CDR1 and CDR2 (germline): DFQATT, SNEGSKA (reference sequence). V lost 2 bases to trimming and J lost 3 bases, with 5 bases between them.

This sequence joins TRBV6-1 and TRBJ1-2, with 7 bases identical to TRBD1. The trim removed 8 bases at V and 8 bases at J, leaving 8 bases unmatched. Germline assignment: CDR1 MNHNS and CDR2 SASEGT. This CDR3 spans 12 amino acids. The DNA of the CDR3 is TGTGCCAGCCGCCGACAGGGTACGGGCTACACCTTC. It is translated as CASRRQGTGYTF.

Concerning this clonotype: A much larger clone sits a single nucleotide away, making a read error possible. This chain uses TRBV7-3 with TRBJ2-1; D possibly matches TRBD1 or TRBD2 (5 bases each). Germline lookup yields CDR1 SGHTA and CDR2 FQGTGA. The CDR3 runs 16 residues. V lost 1 base and J 3 bases, leaving 13 bases between the germline ends. The CDR3 protein is CASSLNEGSFYNEQFF. CDR3 sequence (DNA): TGTGCCAGCAGCTTAAACGAGGGGTCTTTCTACAATGAGCAGTTCTTC.

This clonotype was detected ten times or more. The chain recombines TRBV30 with TRBJ1-5; 10 nucleotides line up with TRBD1. The germline CDR1 and CDR2 sequences are GTSNPN and SVGIG (reference sequence). This CDR3 spans 13 amino acids. V gave up 1 base and J gave up 7 bases; unmatched junction bases: 1. The CDR3 DNA reads TGTGCCTGGAGTGGGGGACAGGGGCAGCCCCAGCATTTT. Amino acids: CAWSGGQGQPQHF. Combining the CDR3 with reference TRBV30 and TRBJ1-5 gives the whole variable domain SQTIHQWPATLVQPVGSPLSLECTVEGTSNPNLYWYRQAAGRGLQLLFYSVGIGQISSEVPQNLSASRPQDRQFILSSKKLLLSDSGFYLCAWSGGQGQPQHFGDGTRLSIL.

The chain carries TRBV7-9 and TRBJ2-7; weak D call: TRBD2 (6 bases). Between the trimmed V and J ends, which lost 5 bases and 4 bases, there was a span of 21 bases. Per germline, CDR1 SEHNR and CDR2 FQNEAQ (reference sequence). The length of the CDR3 is 16 residues. This CDR3 reads CASSPEAGTLFYEQYF. The CDR3 bases are TGTGCCAGCAGCCCGGAAGCCGGGACTCTCTTTTACGAGCAGTACTTC. Complete variable domain (other parts from reference TRBV7-9 and TRBJ2-7): DTGVSQNPRHKITKRGQNVTFRCDPISEHNRLYWYRQTLGQGPEFLTYFQNEAQLEKSRLLSDRFSAERPKGSFSTLEIQRTEQGDSAMYLCASSPEAGTLFYEQYFGPGTRLTVT.

This clonotype has at least ten counts. This sequence joins TRBV12-5 and TRBJ2-7; D possibly matches TRBD1 or TRBD2 (6 bases each). Trimming pared 7 bases from V and 2 bases from J, leaving 15 bases between. Germline loops: CDR1 LGHNT, CDR2 FRNRAP. The CDR3 spans 14 residues. The CDR3 DNA is TGTGCTAGTGCCCGTTGGGGGGCGGCCTACGAGCAGTACTTC. It is translated as CASARWGAAYEQYF.

J is TRBJ2-5 and V is TRBV5-1, with a weak D call TRBD2 (6 bases). The CDR3 has 15 amino acids. The V and J ends lost 2 bases and 0 bases respectively, with 11 bases between them. In germline, CDR1 is SGHRS, CDR2 YFSETQ. As DNA, the CDR3 is TGCGCCAGCAGCTTAGTCGGAGGGAACCAAGAGACCCAGTACTTC. It translates to CASSLVGGNQETQYF. Filled out from reference TRBV5-1 and TRBJ2-5, the complete variable domain reads KAGVTQTPRYLIKTRGQQVTLSCSPISGHRSVSWYQQTPGQGLQFLFEYFSETQRNKGNFPGRFSGRQFSNSRSEMNVSTLELGDSALYLCASSLVGGNQETQYFGPGTRLLVL.

As to this clonotype: This may arise from a read error, as a much more abundant clone is one base away. The V and J genes are TRBV2 and TRBJ1-1; 7 nucleotides agree with TRBD1. The CDR3 loop spans 13 amino acids. The junction had 6 bases not matched to a gene; V was cut back by 8 bases and J by 3 bases. Per germline, CDR1 SNHLY and CDR2 FYNNEI. The CDR3 sequence is CASQTGTDTEAFF. The DNA of the CDR3 is TGTGCCAGCCAGACAGGGACGGACACTGAAGCTTTCTTT.

In its sample, this clonotype was seen many times. The chain uses TRBV28 and TRBJ2-1; D is possibly TRBD2 (6 bases). From germline, CDR1 is MDHEN and CDR2 SYDVKM. Trimming took 0 bases from V and 2 from J, leaving 14 bases between them. The CDR3 extends over 17 amino acids. CDR3 bases: TGTGCCAGCAGTTTATGCTCCTACGGCGGGACCTACAATGAGCAGTTCTTC. It is translated as CASSLCSYGGTYNEQFF.